This entry describes one TCR beta chain. Its antigen is unknown. Per-nucleotide qualities are absent, and no much larger clonotype sits a single base away. The cohort was made up of approximately 700 healthy bone marrow donors. All cohort members were sampled while nominally healthy, although unrecorded immune exposures were likely present. The donor was CMV seronegative and belonged to the group of 352 seronegative cohort members. A peripheral blood sample was provided by each donor, and peripheral blood mononuclear cells were used for TCR beta sequencing. The Qiagen DNeasy Blood Extraction Kit was used to extract genomic DNA from the blood cell samples. To prepare the library, the immunoSEQ multiplex PCR assay was applied. For the multiplex PCR, a mixture combining 60 forward primers for TCR Vbeta segments and 13 reverse primers for TCR Jbeta segments was used. The CDR3 region of rearranged TCR beta genes was amplified from genomic DNA by a multiplex PCR assay. Amplified TCR beta libraries were sequenced as 87-base-pair reads on the Illumina HiSeq System. The study's processing was this. A later analysis tallied approximately 87 million unique TCR beta chains across the 640 or so repertoires, and roughly 11 million of those chains were shared by two or more donors. A nearest-neighbor algorithm error-corrected the raw reads and collapsed the reads into unique sequences, merging closely related sequences to remove PCR and sequencing errors. V, D and J gene segments were assigned by aligning CDR3 sequences to IMGT reference sequences. For a sequence to be retained, at least a six-nucleotide match to both a V gene segment and a J gene segment was required. A rearrangement counted as productive if the CDR3 had no stop codons and remained in frame with V and J, and every other rearrangement counted as non-productive. CDR3 was defined according to IMGT convention as the region running from the second conserved V-encoded cysteine to the conserved J-encoded phenylalanine. Sequences without an unambiguous match to a single V gene segment were excluded from the earlier analysis of over 500 of the donors. An earlier analysis of 550 to 650 of the donors classified V segments as functional when productive rearrangements were above 56.7% and as segregating when the standard deviation between donors was above 5%. To diagnose cytomegalovirus status from the catalog of TCR beta chain sequences, a statistical classification framework was built. A later analysis assigned V and J genes by comparing TCR nucleotide sequences with IMGT/GENE-DB human TR gene sequences. A later analysis assigned CDR3 sequences and most-parsimonious VDJ recombination scenarios with the TCRdist pipeline. In a later analysis, every TCR beta chain was defined by the combination of its CDR3 amino acid sequence and its V-gene family, and reads without a unique V-gene family were dropped. A later analysis removed 500 to 650 highly shared, low-generation-probability nucleotide sequences to deal with suspected cross-contamination and a sequencing artifact. In a later analysis, a clonal expansion index for each public chain was calculated from normalized within-repertoire ranks of inferred template counts. In a later analysis, generation probabilities were computed with a VDJ recombination model fitted to out-of-frame rearrangements, and the resulting probabilities were checked against IGoR. In a later analysis, TCR-TCR, TCR-HLA and TCR-CMV co-occurrence was scored with hypergeometric tests, and a repertoire-size bias correction was applied to TCR pairs. False discovery rates were estimated in a later analysis by permuting HLA or CMV assignments 20 times. In a later analysis, co-occurring TCRs were grouped with DBSCAN, and TCRdist sequence similarity was added when clustering was performed within HLA-allele-positive subsets. Co-occurrence clustering excluded repertoires with fewer than 30,000 or more than 120,000 public chains, plus five with anomalous nucleotide sharing. Drawn from immuneACCESS, this table holds only the in-frame rearrangements with V and J called that TCRdb kept. Clones are partly lost; checked studies trace under half to an unresolved V gene and leave the rest unexplained. V and J calls plus clone size are reproduced from that table; the DNA served to infer D and trimming. This sample lists about 38,000 clones; roughly three quarters were detected once. Of the sample, less than 8.5% is held by the ten largest clones.

Inclusive of the bounding cysteine and phenylalanine, the CDR3 is 16 residues long. Only the CDR3 region is kept as DNA, spanning 48 bases read in frame from base 1. In the germline V gene, CDR1 corresponds to LGHNA and CDR2 to YNFKEQ. V is reduced by 0 bases and J by 1 base, leaving a spacing of 11 bases between them. This sample was taken from a study of cytomegalovirus exposure and HLA in healthy donors (dated by TCRdb to the late 2010s). Looking at the study overall: According to an earlier analysis of a few hundred of the donors, about 179 million T cells yielded some 110 million unique TCR beta sequences and around 300 Gb of sequence data. An early release that covered about 600 HLA-typed donors contained 300 to 350 gigabases of sequencing data and 65 million to 100 million unique TCR sequences. Of the 300 to 450 genotyped donors, 65% to 90% were placed in the genetic ancestry cluster associated with self-reported Caucasian donors. The study aimed to test whether signatures of past pathogen exposure could be identified by cataloging public T cell receptors. Using immunosequencing, the study profiled T cell repertoires from about 650 subjects and related those repertoires to cytomegalovirus serostatus. Besides the first cohort of roughly 660 subjects, a separate validation cohort made up of over 95 different subjects was used. To predict cytomegalovirus infection status, the study combined high-throughput TCR immunosequencing, statistical association of individual TCRs with disease status, and machine learning. A later analysis re-examined previously published TCR beta repertoires from 610 or so donors and added high-resolution HLA genotyping to investigate patterns of TCR occurrence. Rather than drawing on any new phenotypic data, the later analysis identified candidate immune exposures from TCR beta sequences and the way those sequences occurred across donors. An earlier analysis of 450 to 750 of the donors used high-throughput TCR beta sequencing to judge whether each TCR beta V gene segment behaved as functional or pseudogenic. Donor age, sex, ethnicity and CMV serostatus were compiled alongside the repertoire data. A later genetic analysis used genome-wide SNP genotypes for about 60% of the roughly 700 donors, treating that subset as a discovery cohort. Every discovery cohort repertoire had been produced on one sequencing platform. Class I and class II HLA loci were covered by the typing at four-digit resolution. The number of typed donors differed by locus: about 620-640 for A, B, C, DRB1 and DQB1; 500 to 550 for DQA1; 600 to 610 for DPA1; and some 450 for DPB1. Four to six DR-DQ haplotypes were handled as single units for association and clustering, since linkage in the cohort was strong. On average, around 240,000 unique TCR beta nucleotide sequences were sequenced per donor among 398 genotyped donors of the cohort, with about 17% of those sequences being non-productive. General findings and caveats noted by the study authors: The study gave a list of about 160 TCR beta chains associated with cytomegalovirus. According to a later analysis, TCR association rates differed among HLA loci, with DRB1 alleles showing the most associated TCRs and HLA-C alleles showing the fewest. In vitro tests confirmed that three of the cytomegalovirus-associated TCR beta chains recognize cytomegalovirus antigens. Compared with equally common non-associated chains, HLA-associated TCR beta chains in a later analysis were more clonally expanded and had lower generation probabilities. A cluster of highly shared sequence variants was judged likely to represent a technical artifact of the sequencing pipeline. While some public TCRs were present in many individuals, most TCR sequences turned up only very rarely across donors. Because the 87-base-pair reads could not distinguish some IMGT-functional V segments, including TRBV6-2 and TRBV6-3, those segments were excluded. Linkage disequilibrium might explain the correlated functional status among segregating V segments, but an unknown experimental factor could not be excluded. The only immune exposure information available for the cohort was CMV serostatus. In a later genetic analysis, fewer N-insertions in productive TCRs were reported among donors in an Asian-associated ancestry cluster than the roughly 700-donor mean. The classifier was reported to diagnose cytomegalovirus status with high specificity and sensitivity in both the original cohort and the validation cohort. Several of the top co-occurrence clusters appeared to be linked to parvovirus B19, influenza, CMV and Epstein-Barr virus, according to a later analysis. Broadly in line with IMGT annotations, most TCR beta V segments showed up in productive rearrangements about 87% or about 30% of the time in an earlier analysis of 587 of the donors. Only TCR beta chains were sequenced in this cohort, and the absence of alpha or paired-chain data limited detectable features. In a later analysis, about 17,000 TCR beta sequences were associated with specific HLA alleles at a false discovery rate of 0.05. The authors suggested that the approach could potentially be extended to other disease states and immunological phenotypes. A further reported finding was that TCR beta sequences accurately predicted the HLA-A and HLA-B alleles for most subjects in the first cohort. Because HLA typing was unavailable for some donors at each locus, only the typed subset was used in association tests. Sequencing depth was assumed to be roughly uniform across donors in the presence/absence analyses, though that assumption may not hold. A later analysis found that most CMV-associated TCR beta chains appeared HLA-restricted, with HLA associations seemingly driven largely by CMV exposure. Strong co-occurrence of HLA alleles, especially DR and DQ, made assigning TCR associations to individual alleles difficult. An association between a missense DCLRE1C variant and V-gene and J-gene trimming of TCR beta chains was found in a later genetic analysis and replicated in an independent cohort. Because counts were too low, about 15 rarely observed V segments, including chromosome 9 orphons, were left out of the earlier analysis of a few hundred of the donors.

The chain employs TRBV4-2 and TRBJ2-3; TRBD1 could be the D gene, as 5 bases match. The material sequenced was PBMCs. The TCR sequence derives from a man aged 25 to 45 in good health and CMV-seronegative. CDR3 loop: CASSQDWVGGTDTQYF. The DNA reads as follows: TGTGCCAGCAGCCAAGATTGGGTAGGGGGCACAGATACGCAGTATTTT.